This TCR beta chain was documented in a study of T cell clonality in common variable immunodeficiency. This CDR3 region has 14 residues. CDR1 is SGHTA and CDR2 is FQGNSA in the germline V gene. Trimming cost V 2 bases and J 8 bases; bases outside gene matches: 5. This clone was found many times. The read falls 3 residues short of the CDR3 end, and the missing part is taken from the germline J gene. Using immunoSEQ multiplex PCR, the repertoire was profiled, and TCRdb retains in-frame clones only, with some absent. The repertoire consists of some 60,000 clones, none detected only once. The chain employs TRBV7-2 and TRBJ1-4; TRBD1 agrees at 7 bases. This sequence was found in a person aged 18 to 70 in good health. The sequencing sample was made of peripheral blood mononuclear cells. The covered CDR3 bases are TGTGCCAGCAGCTTACAGGGGGTTGGGGAAAAA. Translating gives CASSLQGVGEK. The entire CDR3 is CASSLQGVGEKLFF.